The rows below give T cell receptor beta chains drawn from one sample of a study of T cell changes during pregnancy in multiple sclerosis. TCRdb's table, derived via immunoSEQ multiplex PCR, lists solely in-frame clones and lacks some. The table lists fewer than 15,000 clones, around 85% of them singletons. Sequences were derived from CD8+ T cells from peripheral blood mononuclear cells, sampled in the first trimester of pregnancy. Receptors were obtained from a female donor with multiple sclerosis, enrolled in a pregnancy study. Both conserved end residues are part of each CDR3. The D gene is left open where the match is weak. For some rows the clone size is stated as once, few or many, or as a class when expanded; others skip it.

d_call	v_call	clone_size	j_call	cdr3_nt	cdr3_aa
TRBD2	TRBV4-1	.	TRBJ2-2	TGCGCCAGCAGCCCGACTAGCTTGTCCGGGGAGCTGTTTTTT	CASSPTSLSGELFF
TRBD1	TRBV7-9	.	TRBJ1-6	TGTGCCAGCAGGACAGGGGGCGGAAATTCACCCCTCCACTTT	CASRTGGGNSPLHF
TRBD2	TRBV7-9	once	TRBJ2-1	TGTGCCAGCAGCTACCAGTTCCGTAGCGGGAGTAAGTACAATGAGCAGTTCTTC	CASSYQFRSGSKYNEQFF
.	TRBV18	.	TRBJ1-1	TGTGCCAGCTCACCACCGCTGGACGAGGGTTTCTTT	CASSPPLDEGFF
.	TRBV7-6	.	TRBJ2-1	TGTGCCAGCAGCTTCCGGGCGCGGGGCGCCTACAATGAGCAGTTCTTC	CASSFRARGAYNEQFF
TRBD2	TRBV7-2	few	TRBJ2-2	TGTGCCAGCAGCCTAGAATATCGACTAGCGGGATACACCGGGGAGCTGTTTTTT	CASSLEYRLAGYTGELFF
.	TRBV15	.	TRBJ1-5	TGTGCCACCAGCAATCACGGGACTCAGGTTCGTAATCAGCCCCAGCATTTT	CATSNHGTQVRNQPQHF
TRBD2	TRBV7-8	once	TRBJ2-5	TGTGCCAGCATCCAATATGGGGCGGGAGAAATGGGGCAAGAGACCCAGTACTTC	CASIQYGAGEMGQETQYF
TRBD1	TRBV2	.	TRBJ1-1	TGTGCCAGCAGTGAAGTGGGACAGGGTTCCACTGAAGCTTTCTTT	CASSEVGQGSTEAFF
TRBD1	TRBV11-2	.	TRBJ2-7	TGTGCCAGCAGCTTGGGACAGGGACCCTACGAGCAGTACTTC	CASSLGQGPYEQYF
TRBD1	TRBV5-1	.	TRBJ2-3	TGCGCCAGCAGCTCGGGACAGGGTAGCACAGATACGCAGTATTTT	CASSSGQGSTDTQYF
.	TRBV18	.	TRBJ1-6	TGTGCCAGCTCCCCCGGAGGAGATAATTCACCCCTCCACTTT	CASSPGGDNSPLHF
TRBD2	TRBV10-3	.	TRBJ2-7	TGTGCCGCCGGACTAGCGGGAACCGAGCAGTACTTC	CAAGLAGTEQYF
.	TRBV30	.	TRBJ2-7	TGTGCCTGGAGAGCTAGCGAGAGCTCCTACGAGCAGTACTTC	CAWRASESSYEQYF
.	TRBV9	few	TRBJ1-2	TGTGCCAGCAGCGTGTTAGAGGTCGGAAGTAACTATGGCTACACCTTC	CASSVLEVGSNYGYTF
TRBD1	TRBV6-6	.	TRBJ1-2	TGTGCCAGCAGTTACGCGGACAGGGTGGTCGATGGCTACACCTTC	CASSYADRVVDGYTF
TRBD1	TRBV11-2	.	TRBJ1-1	TGTGCCAGCAGCTTAGAAAGGACAGGTCGAACTGAAGCTTTCTTT	CASSLERTGRTEAFF
TRBD1	TRBV5-1	.	TRBJ1-1	TGCGCCAGCAGCTCGCGGGACAGGGGGACGAGGACTGAAGCTTTCTTT	CASSSRDRGTRTEAFF
.	TRBV10-1	.	TRBJ2-7	TGCGCCAGCTCGGGAGCTTCGACGGACGAGCAGTACTTC	CASSGASTDEQYF
.	TRBV4-2	.	TRBJ2-6	TGTGCCAGCAGCCAGGAGGGATTCTCTGGGGCCAACGTCCTGACTTTC	CASSQEGFSGANVLTF
.	TRBV10-3	.	TRBJ2-1	TGTGCCATCAGTGAGTCGTGGCTAGCCAATGAGCAGTTCTTC	CAISESWLANEQFF
.	TRBV11-2	.	TRBJ1-1	TGTGCCAGCAGCCTGAGCCAGAACACTGAAGCTTTCTTT	CASSLSQNTEAFF
.	TRBV13	.	TRBJ1-2	TGTGCCAGCAGCACAGGGATGCTGAACTATGGCTACACCTTC	CASSTGMLNYGYTF
TRBD2	TRBV4-1	.	TRBJ2-2	TGCGCCAGCAGCCAAGAACTAGCGGGGTTTACCGGGGAGCTGTTTTTT	CASSQELAGFTGELFF
.	TRBV28	.	TRBJ1-1	TGTGCCAGCAGTACGAGGACAGACATGAACACTGAAGCTTTCTTT	CASSTRTDMNTEAFF
TRBD2	TRBV5-1	.	TRBJ2-3	TGCGCCAGCAGCTCCGGACTAGCGGGCACAGATACGCAGTATTTT	CASSSGLAGTDTQYF
.	TRBV7-9	.	TRBJ2-7	TGTGCCAGCAGCTCCCCTCGGTGGCGGGGGCACTACGAGCAGTACTTC	CASSSPRWRGHYEQYF
.	TRBV7-9	.	TRBJ1-4	TGTGCCAGCAGCCCTCGGGGGGGGGCCGGGGAAAAACTGTTTTTT	CASSPRGGAGEKLFF
TRBD2	TRBV5-1	.	TRBJ2-3	TGCGCCAGCAGCTGCCCGGGACTAGCGGGGGGTCGGACGCACGAAACAGATACGCAGTATTTT	CASSCPGLAGGRTHETDTQYF
TRBD2	TRBV19	.	TRBJ2-1	TGTGCCAGTAGTATTTACCTAGCGGGTAACAATGAGCAGTTCTTC	CASSIYLAGNNEQFF
TRBD1	TRBV28	once	TRBJ1-1	TGTGCCAGCAGCCCTGGACAGGGGTACGCTAGGATTGAAGCTTTCTTT	CASSPGQGYARIEAFF
TRBD1	TRBV9	.	TRBJ2-5	TGTGCCAGCAGCGCGGGACAGAAGCTAGGGGAGACCCAGTACTTC	CASSAGQKLGETQYF
.	TRBV7-9	.	TRBJ2-2	TGTGCCAGCAGTCCCGCGATCGGGGAGCTGTTTTTT	CASSPAIGELFF
TRBD1	TRBV30	.	TRBJ1-1	TGTGCCTGGTCTGATCGCTACCGTGACCGGACAGGGCTTGAAGCTTTCTTT	CAWSDRYRDRTGLEAFF
.	TRBV7-9	.	TRBJ2-4	TGTGCCAGCAGCCAGGGGTTTTCCAAAAACATTCAGTACTTC	CASSQGFSKNIQYF
.	TRBV15	once	TRBJ2-1	TGTGCCACCAGCAGCCGGTCGGATGAGCAGTTCTTC	CATSSRSDEQFF
.	TRBV7-9	.	TRBJ2-7	TGTGCCAGCAGCTTGCAGCGCGGGCCCTGGTTCTACGAGCAGTACTTC	CASSLQRGPWFYEQYF
.	TRBV7-9	.	TRBJ2-1	TGTGCCAGCAGCTTAGGGCAGGCGACCCCCTACAATGAGCAGTTCTTC	CASSLGQATPYNEQFF
TRBD1	TRBV5-6	once	TRBJ2-7	TGTGCCAGCAGCCCAATCCCCGGGACAGGGCTCTACGAGCAGTACTTC	CASSPIPGTGLYEQYF
.	TRBV7-8	.	TRBJ2-1	TGTGCCAGCAGCTTAGGGGCAGGAGGTTTAAATGAGCAGTTCTTC	CASSLGAGGLNEQFF
TRBD2	TRBV9	.	TRBJ2-5	TGTGCCAGCAGCGCCCATCCCGGTGTGGCGGGAGGGCAGGAGACCCAGTACTTC	CASSAHPGVAGGQETQYF
TRBD1	TRBV9	.	TRBJ1-3	TGTGCCAGCAGCGAAGGACAGGCTGCTGGAAACACCATATATTTT	CASSEGQAAGNTIYF
TRBD2	TRBV14	.	TRBJ2-1	TGTGCCAGCAGCCTTTTTGGGACTAGCAGGAGGGATGAGCAGTTCTTC	CASSLFGTSRRDEQFF
.	TRBV7-7	.	TRBJ2-3	TGTGCCAGCAGCGCCGTGGGGGGAGATACGCAGTATTTT	CASSAVGGDTQYF
.	TRBV5-6	.	TRBJ1-4	TGTGCCAGCAGCCCTGGACAGCTAGTGAATGAAAAACTGTTTTTT	CASSPGQLVNEKLFF
.	TRBV6-5	.	TRBJ2-7	TGTGCCAGCAGCTCGCAGGGTATAGACTACGAGCAGTACTTC	CASSSQGIDYEQYF
.	TRBV4-2	.	TRBJ2-6	TGTGCCAGCAACCCCAACCCAGGGTTTTCGCTCGCCAACGTCCTGACTTTC	CASNPNPGFSLANVLTF
TRBD2	TRBV6-1	once	TRBJ2-2	TGTGCCAGTGGGAGGGAGGGTACCACCGGGGAGCTGTTTTTT	CASGREGTTGELFF
TRBD1	TRBV6-1	.	TRBJ1-1	TGTGCCAGCATCAAACAGGGGGGAGACACTGAAGCTTTCTTT	CASIKQGGDTEAFF
.	TRBV9	.	TRBJ2-1	TGTGCCAGCGGCCCGTACAATGAGCAGTTCTTC	CASGPYNEQFF